The 11 T cell receptor beta chains given below trace back to one sample, sequenced in a study of OX40 agonist ivuxolimab in advanced cancers. Sequenced by immunoSEQ multiplex PCR; TCRdb stores in-frame clones only, minus some. This sample yields about 47,000 clones, of which about 88% are seen a single time; 1.6% belongs to the top ten. The material was CD4+ or CD8+ T cells sorted from blood, obtained in a trial of the OX40 agonist ivuxolimab. The receptors stem from an adult with an advanced solid tumor such as melanoma, head and neck, liver or kidney cancer.

The V and J genes are TRBV6-5 and TRBJ2-7; 7 bases are a match to TRBD1. This CDR3 has 16 residues. The V gene's germline CDR1 is MNHEY and CDR2 SVGAGI. J lost 4 bases, V lost 4 bases, and 13 bases had no gene match. The CDR3 spells CASSWTGGSHRYEQYF. The CDR3 coding sequence is TGTGCCAGCAGTTGGACAGGTGGTTCCCATAGATACGAGCAGTACTTC.

This chain uses TRBV7-9 with TRBJ1-4; weak D call: TRBD1 (6 bases). Trimming left V 1 base short and J 7 bases short, with 10 bases between. Germline CDR1 and CDR2: SEHNR and FQNEAQ (reference sequence). The CDR3 loop spans 14 amino acids. The CDR3 DNA sequence: TGTGCCAGCAGCTTAGTTACAGGGCGTGAAAAACTGTTTTTT. Protein product: CASSLVTGREKLFF.

This sequence joins TRBV6-1 and TRBJ2-7; 10 bases are shared with TRBD2. The CDR3 has 15 residues. The trim removed 7 bases at V and 3 bases at J, leaving 9 bases unmatched. Germline values: CDR1 MNHNS, CDR2 SASEGT. CDR3: CASTLLAGEVYEQYF. CDR3 DNA: TGTGCCAGCACCCTTCTAGCGGGAGAAGTCTACGAGCAGTACTTC.

This chain links TRBV29-1 with TRBJ2-3; D assignment may be TRBD1 or TRBD2 (6 bases each). V was clipped by 6 bases and J by 4 bases, with 11 bases between them. The CDR3 has 12 amino acids. The V gene's germline CDR1 is SQVTM and CDR2 ANQGSEA. CDR3 amino acids: CSVGGFADTQYF. CDR3 coding DNA: TGCAGCGTAGGGGGGTTCGCAGATACGCAGTATTTT.

V usage is TRBV19 and J usage is TRBJ1-2; no reliable D call. V was shortened by 10 bases and J by 3 bases, with 15 bases between the two germline ends. The CDR3 length is 13 residues. Germline V gene lookup returns CDR1 LNHDA and CDR2 SQIVND (reference sequence). CDR3 residues: CATGRPSDYGYTF. The CDR3 DNA follows: TGTGCCACAGGTCGACCTTCGGACTATGGCTACACCTTC.

This clone was observed a single time. The chain joins TRBV5-1 to TRBJ2-5; 11 bases fit TRBD2. CDR3 length equals 15 residues. Germline values: CDR1 SGHRS, CDR2 YFSETQ. Trimming removed 4 bases from V and 5 bases from J; junction bases left unmatched: 7. CDR3 in amino acids: CASSVTSGGSETQYF. CDR3 in DNA: TGCGCCAGCAGCGTAACTAGCGGGGGATCGGAGACCCAGTACTTC. Full variable domain (rest looked up from reference TRBV5-1 and TRBJ2-5): KAGVTQTPRYLIKTRGQQVTLSCSPISGHRSVSWYQQTPGQGLQFLFEYFSETQRNKGNFPGRFSGRQFSNSRSEMNVSTLELGDSALYLCASSVTSGGSETQYFGPGTRLLVL.

The chain carries TRBV18 and TRBJ1-1, with a tentative D call TRBD1 (6 bases). Germline V gives CDR1 KGHSH, CDR2 LQKENI. V lost 3 bases and J lost 4, with 12 bases in between. CDR3 length equals 14 residues. CDR3 loop: CASSPNEGVTEAFF. The CDR3 DNA follows: TGTGCCAGCTCACCCAATGAGGGGGTCACTGAAGCTTTCTTT.

This chain links TRBV7-9 with TRBJ2-5; D gene ambiguous. CDR3 length equals 14 residues. V was pared by 1 base and J by 3 bases, with 9 bases between. The germline V gene has CDR1 SEHNR and CDR2 FQNEAQ (reference sequence). For the CDR3, the DNA is TGTGCCAGCAGCTTAGTACCTTCGAAAGAGACCCAGTACTTC. Encoded protein: CASSLVPSKETQYF.

This clone has just one count. V usage is TRBV5-1 and J usage is TRBJ2-5, with 11 bases matching TRBD2. The germline gives CDR1 SGHRS, CDR2 YFSETQ. The CDR3 totals 16 residues. V lost 6 bases to trimming and J lost 4 bases; unmatched junction nucleotides: 11. This CDR3 reads CASTLGASGRRETQYF. The CDR3 coding sequence is TGCGCCAGCACCCTAGGAGCTAGCGGGAGGCGAGAGACCCAGTACTTC.

The chain carries TRBV19 and TRBJ2-7; the match to TRBD2 covers 11 bases. After removal of 0 bases from V and 5 bases from J, the junction contained 3 bases not matched to a gene. CDR3 length equals 15 residues. CDR1 is LNHDA and CDR2 is SQIVND in the germline V gene (reference sequence). The DNA of the CDR3 is TGTGCCAGTAGTATAGAGCGGGGACTAGCGGACGAGCAGTACTTC. The encoded protein is CASSIERGLADEQYF.

The chain joins TRBV28 to TRBJ2-3; 9 positions agree with TRBD1. Germline V gene sequence: CDR1 MDHEN, CDR2 SYDVKM. J lost 3 bases, V lost 6 bases, and 10 bases had no gene match. The CDR3 has 16 amino acids. As DNA, the CDR3 is TGTGCCAGCAGCGTCGTAACAGGGGGCACGACAGATACGCAGTATTTT. Translated, it gives CASSVVTGGTTDTQYF.